The 30 T cell receptor beta chains given below trace back to one sample, sequenced in a study of blood T cell repertoires in COVID-19 (dated by TCRdb to 2019 to 2021). The method behind the library was the immunoSEQ multiplex PCR assay. TCRdb provides this immuneACCESS table in a form limited to in-frame rearrangements. Some clones are lacking; in checked studies, under half of them reflect an unresolved V gene, and why the rest are absent is not known. Counted in this sample were around 62,000 clones; 85% to 90% of them appeared once. The ten biggest clones cover about 1.2% of the sample. Sequencing was carried out using peripheral blood. Every receptor here comes from a woman aged 60-70 years with acute or convalescent COVID-19.

This rearrangement joins TRBV28 to TRBJ1-3, with 7 nucleotides matching TRBD1. V trimming: 5 bases; J trimming: 4 bases; junction bases outside the gene matches: 5. Per germline, CDR1 MDHEN and CDR2 SYDVKM. The CDR3 has 14 amino acids. The CDR3 nucleotides are TGTGCCAGCAGTATAGCACAGGGGGGAAACACCATATATTTT. Translating it yields CASSIAQGGNTIYF. Combining the CDR3 with reference TRBV28 and TRBJ1-3 gives the whole variable domain DVKVTQSSRYLVKRTGEKVFLECVQDMDHENMFWYRQDPGLGLRLIYFSYDVKMKEKGDIPEGYSVSREKKERFSLILESASTNQTSMYLCASSIAQGGNTIYFGEGSWLTVV.

This clone was recorded once. This chain joins TRBV7-8 and TRBJ1-2, with a tentative D call TRBD1 (6 bases). This CDR3 has 18 residues. With 1 base removed from V and 3 bases from J, the gap between germline ends came to 21 bases. Germline V gene lookup returns CDR1 SGHVS and CDR2 FQNEAQ. CDR3 sequence (DNA): TGTGCCAGCAGCTTAGGCGCGGCAGGGGCCGCCGGGTACTATGGCTACACCTTC. Its translation: CASSLGAAGAAGYYGYTF.

This chain uses TRBV5-1 with TRBJ2-7, with 8 bases aligning to TRBD1. Germline V gene data show CDR1 as SGHRS and CDR2 as YFSETQ. The junction had 7 bases not matched to a gene; V was cut back by 1 base and J by 4 bases. There are 15 residues in the CDR3. CDR3 DNA: TGCGCCAGCAGCTTGCTTTGGCAGGGGGCTTACGAGCAGTACGTC. This translates into CASSLLWQGAYEQYV.

The V call is TRBV5-1, the J call TRBJ2-7; D is undetermined. The germline V gene encodes CDR1 SGHRS and CDR2 YFSETQ. V dropped 2 bases and J dropped 0 bases, with 21 bases sitting between them. The CDR3 consists of 18 residues. CDR3 sequence reads: CASSFGREEDSTSYEQYV. CDR3 bases: TGCGCCAGCAGCTTTGGCCGCGAGGAAGACTCGACCTCCTACGAGCAGTACGTC.

The chain uses TRBV12-3 or TRBV12-4 and TRBJ1-6; D is uncertain. The CDR3 spans 13 residues. Trimming removed 6 bases at V and 6 bases at J, with 9 bases between. The CDR3 sequence is CASRPTSNSPLHF. The CDR3 coding sequence is TGTGCCAGCAGACCAACAAGTAATTCACCCCTCCACTTT.

The V and J genes are TRBV10-3 and TRBJ1-6, with no clear D. The CDR3 has 15 residues. The V gene's germline CDR1 is ENHRY and CDR2 SYGVKD. Trimming stripped 0 bases from V and 5 bases from J, with 8 bases between. The CDR3 loop reads CAISESRLNNSPLHF. The CDR3 nucleotides are TGTGCCATCAGTGAGTCCAGACTGAATAATTCACCCCTCCACTTT.

The chain is built from TRBV6-5 and TRBJ1-1, with D unclear. V lost 5 bases and J 8 bases, leaving 12 bases between the germline ends. The germline V gene has CDR1 MNHEY and CDR2 SVGAGI. CDR3 size: 12 residues. The CDR3 sequence is CASSQYSNEAFF. The CDR3 coding sequence is TGTGCCAGCAGTCAATACAGTAACGAAGCTTTCTTT.

The chain employs TRBV19 and TRBJ2-3; 8 bases map to TRBD2. CDR3 length: 15 residues. From germline, CDR1 is LNHDA and CDR2 SQIVND (reference sequence). V lost 8 bases and J lost 1; bases outside the gene matches: 8. DNA for the CDR3: TGTGCCAGTGGGCGAGCGGGGGCTGGCACAGATACGCAGTATTTT. It translates to CASGRAGAGTDTQYF. Together with reference TRBV19 and TRBJ2-3, the CDR3 gives the full variable domain: DGGITQSPKYLFRKEGQNVTLSCEQNLNHDAMYWYRQDPGQGLRLIYYSQIVNDFQKGDIAEGYSVSREKKESFPLTVTSAQKNPTAFYLCASGRAGAGTDTQYFGPGTRLTVL.

This clone showed up just once. The genes are TRBV24-1 and TRBJ2-3, with 9 positions matching TRBD2. The ends lost 4 bases at V and 4 bases at J; junction bases unmatched: 8. The CDR3 extends over 16 amino acids. Germline loops: CDR1 KGHDR, CDR2 SFDVKD. The chain's CDR3 is CATSDRSGGIADTQYF. The CDR3 DNA follows: TGTGCCACCAGTGACCGTAGCGGGGGCATTGCAGATACGCAGTATTTT.

The chain is built from TRBV24-1 and TRBJ2-5; the D gene is possibly TRBD1 (6 bases). This CDR3 is 13 amino acids long. Germline V gene lookup returns CDR1 KGHDR and CDR2 SFDVKD. V lost 4 bases and J 5 bases, leaving 10 bases between the germline ends. CDR3 DNA sequence: TGTGCCACCAGTGAATACAGGGCCGAGACCCAGTACTTC. Amino acids: CATSEYRAETQYF.

The gene calls are TRBV5-1 and TRBJ1-5, with TRBD1 matching 7 bases. Per germline, CDR1 SGHRS and CDR2 YFSETQ. Trimming at V came to 4 bases and at J to 2 bases, leaving 9 bases not matched to a gene. The CDR3 contains 16 residues. The CDR3 sequence is CASSPGTAGRNQPQHF. CDR3 DNA: TGCGCCAGCAGCCCCGGGACAGCCGGTCGCAATCAGCCCCAGCATTTT.

This clone showed up just once. The V call is TRBV19, the J call TRBJ1-1, with TRBD1 as a possible D gene (6 bases). The CDR3 is made up of 13 amino acids. The ends were cut back, 8 bases at V and 3 bases at J, with 13 bases in the middle. Looked up from germline, CDR1 is LNHDA and CDR2 is SQIVND (reference sequence). This CDR3 is CASARTEDTEAFF. Written as DNA, the CDR3 is TGTGCCAGTGCCCGGACAGAGGACACTGAAGCTTTCTTT.

This clone was seen a few times. This chain uses TRBV7-9 with TRBJ1-2, with D possibly being TRBD1 (6 bases). The CDR3 runs 14 residues. Germline V lookup: CDR1 SEHNR, CDR2 FQNEAQ (reference sequence). Trimming left V 4 bases short and J 4 bases short, with 13 bases between. The CDR3 nucleotides read TGTGCCAGCAGCTACTATCCGGACAGCTATGGCTACACCTTC. Its protein product is CASSYYPDSYGYTF.

CDR3 protein: CASSRGTGYYEQYV. The CDR3 DNA sequence: TGTGCCAGCAGCCGGGGGACAGGGTACTACGAGCAGTACGTC. The chain has TRBV5-4 and TRBJ2-7; 9 positions match TRBD1. The CDR3 sequence is 14 residues long. The ends lost 4 bases at V and 3 bases at J; junction bases unmatched: 5. The V gene's germline CDR1 is SGHNT and CDR2 YYREEE (reference sequence).

With regard to this clone: Other DNA sequences from this sample encode an identical CDR3 as well. This rearrangement joins TRBV19 to TRBJ2-5; 7 nucleotides agree with TRBD1. V gave up 6 bases and J gave up 5 bases; unmatched junction bases: 6. CDR3 size: 13 residues. Germline CDR1 and CDR2: LNHDA and SQIVND (reference sequence). CDR3 in amino acids: CASSRGRRETQYF. The DNA for the CDR3 is TGTGCCAGTAGCAGGGGGAGAAGGGAGACCCAGTACTTC.

The rearrangement joins TRBV7-2 to TRBJ2-2; TRBD2 matches 12 bases. Germline V CDR1 and CDR2: SGHTA, FQGNSA. V shed 5 bases, J shed 4 bases, and the junction held 2 bases outside the gene matches. The CDR3 contains 15 residues. CDR3 sequence reads: CASSRTSGATGELFF. CDR3 sequence (DNA): TGTGCCAGCAGCCGGACTAGCGGGGCCACCGGGGAGCTGTTTTTT.

This chain connects TRBV27 to TRBJ2-5; D perhaps matches TRBD2 (5 bases). The germline gives CDR1 MNHEY, CDR2 SMNVEV (reference sequence). The CDR3 contains 14 residues. The germline V and J ends were trimmed by 3 bases and 4 bases, with 12 bases remaining between them. The CDR3 nucleotides are TGTGCCAGCAGTTTTAATCTAGGGAGAGAGACCCAGTACTTC. Its translation: CASSFNLGRETQYF.

The chain uses TRBV3-1 (or the pseudogene TRBV3-2) and TRBJ2-7; no clear D. There are 15 residues in the CDR3. The V end lost 2 bases, the J end lost 0 bases, and 11 bases lay between the germline ends. Germline V lookup: CDR1 LGHDT, CDR2 YNNKEL (reference sequence). The CDR3 loop reads CASSQILPLSYEQYV. The DNA of the CDR3 is TGTGCCAGCAGCCAAATTCTCCCTCTCTCCTACGAGCAGTACGTC.

The chain employs TRBV5-4 and TRBJ2-5, with 10 bases matching TRBD1. After removal of 3 bases from V and 4 bases from J, the junction contained 12 bases not matched to a gene. The CDR3 covers 17 residues. Germline V gene lookup returns CDR1 SGHNT and CDR2 YYREEE (reference sequence). The CDR3 here is CASSSPGTGVLGETQYF. The CDR3 DNA reads as TGTGCCAGCAGCTCTCCGGGGACAGGGGTTTTGGGAGAGACCCAGTACTTC.

In its sample, this clone was seen once. The chain carries TRBV5-1 and TRBJ2-3, with 7 bases fitting TRBD1. V lost 2 bases to trimming and J lost 6 bases; unmatched junction nucleotides: 9. CDR3 length equals 15 residues. Germline V gene sequence: CDR1 SGHRS, CDR2 YFSETQ. The CDR3 bases are TGCGCCAGCAGCTTAGACAGGGCCAGCAGGGATACGCAGTATTTT. As protein: CASSLDRASRDTQYF.

The rearrangement links TRBV6-6 to TRBJ2-7; possibly TRBD1 for D (5 bases). The CDR3 is made up of 14 amino acids. Per germline, CDR1 MNHNY and CDR2 SVGAGI (reference sequence). The CDR3 region is CASSYSTAPYVQYV. The CDR3 DNA reads TGTGCCAGCAGTTACTCGACAGCCCCGTACGTGCAGTACGTC.

This sequence joins TRBV6-5 and TRBJ1-5; TRBD1 might be the D (5 bases). The germline gives CDR1 MNHEY, CDR2 SVGAGI. Trimming cost V 10 bases and J 0 bases, with 13 bases left between them. The CDR3 loop spans 14 amino acids. This chain's CDR3 is CATNRGYSNQPQHF. CDR3 DNA: TGTGCCACCAATAGGGGCTATAGCAATCAGCCCCAGCATTTT.

The V gene is TRBV19, the J gene TRBJ2-6, with a tentative D call TRBD2 (6 bases). Germline CDR1 is LNHDA and CDR2 is SQIVND (reference sequence). With 6 bases removed from V and 1 base from J, the gap between germline ends came to 16 bases. This CDR3 region has 17 residues. The CDR3 sequence is CASSPQLGGSGANVLTF. The CDR3 region has the DNA TGTGCCAGTAGCCCCCAGCTTGGGGGGTCTGGGGCCAACGTCCTGACTTTC.

The CDR3 nucleotides read TGTGCCAGCAGGCCCACAGGGGTGAACACTGAAGCTTTCTTT. Translated: CASRPTGVNTEAFF. The chain employs TRBV6-5 and TRBJ1-1; 7 positions agree with TRBD1. The V gene's germline CDR1 is MNHEY and CDR2 SVGAGI. The CDR3 has 14 residues. Trimming removed 6 bases from V and 0 bases from J; junction bases left unmatched: 4.

The V gene is TRBV12-3 or TRBV12-4, the J gene TRBJ2-1; TRBD1 is a possible D gene (6 bases). V was trimmed by 1 base and J by 14 bases, leaving 12 bases between them. This CDR3 is built from 12 residues. The CDR3 bases are TGTGCCAGCAGTTTAGTAGGGGGTCCGAAGTTCTTC. It codes for CASSLVGGPKFF.

V gene TRBV5-1 combines with J gene TRBJ2-3; TRBD2 might be the D (6 bases). V was pared by 0 bases and J by 2 bases, with 13 bases between. Germline assignment: CDR1 SGHRS and CDR2 YFSETQ. The length of the CDR3 is 16 residues. CDR3 amino acids: CASSLVAAGATDTQYF. CDR3 nucleotide sequence: TGCGCCAGCAGCTTGGTAGCGGCTGGGGCCACAGATACGCAGTATTTT.

V and J are TRBV2 and TRBJ2-2, with a weak D call TRBD2 (5 bases). This CDR3 is 15 amino acids long. The V end lost 2 bases, the J end lost 5 bases, and 12 bases lay between the germline ends. Germline V lookup: CDR1 SNHLY, CDR2 FYNNEI. CDR3 loop: CASSENRWRTGELFF. The CDR3 nucleotides are TGTGCCAGCAGTGAAAATAGGTGGAGGACCGGGGAGCTGTTTTTT.

V is TRBV5-4 and J is TRBJ2-1; 13 nucleotides line up with TRBD2. Germline CDR1 reads SGHNT; CDR2 reads YYREEE (reference sequence). The V segment lost 2 bases and the J segment 8 bases; nucleotides outside the gene matches: 4. The CDR3 length is 15 residues. Here the CDR3 DNA reads TGTGCCAGCAGCTTACTAGCGGGAGGGCCCTATGAGCAGTTCTTC. Protein sequence: CASSLLAGGPYEQFF.

This clone was picked up one time. The chain employs TRBV6-5 and TRBJ1-2; D possibly corresponds to TRBD1 (6 bases). This CDR3 is 12 amino acids long. Germline V CDR1 and CDR2: MNHEY, SVGAGI. Trimming left V 7 bases short and J 2 bases short, with 8 bases between. The DNA for the CDR3 is TGTGCCAGCACCCAGGGGAACTATGGCTACACCTTC. Encoded protein: CASTQGNYGYTF.

The DNA of the CDR3 is TGTGCCAGCAGCCCCCCTGGGAGGGCGAACACCGGGGAGCTGTTTTTT. This encodes CASSPPGRANTGELFF. V usage is TRBV11-2 and J usage is TRBJ2-2; 7 bases align to TRBD2. This CDR3 is 16 amino acids long. The V segment lost 5 bases and the J segment 0 bases; nucleotides outside the gene matches: 6. Germline CDR1 SGHAT, CDR2 FQNNGV.